The clone carrying this TCR beta chain was counted once. This record comes from a study of blood T cell repertoires in COVID-19. Study-level background: COVID-19 samples, acute and convalescent, were from the United States, Italy and Spain. The analysed material was cDNA or gDNA that came from T cells, B-cell-depleted T cells, or PBMCs.

The CDR3 consists of 14 residues. Germline assignment: CDR1 LNHDA and CDR2 SQIVND (reference sequence). Trimming pared 3 bases from V and 2 bases from J, leaving 8 bases between. Methods used by the authors: Researchers report that nucleated cell counts were estimated from reference gene primer amplification. Generated by immunoSEQ multiplex PCR, the TCRdb table keeps only in-frame clones and is missing some. V, J and clone size were drawn from that table, and D and trimming were deduced from the DNA. The sample has fewer than 120,000 clones, about 70% seen once. The source material was peripheral blood. The chain combines TRBV19 with TRBJ1-3, with unresolved D. The sequence came from a woman aged 55-75 years with acute or convalescent COVID-19. In DNA, the CDR3 is TGTGCCAGTAGTATCGCGGGGACTGGAAACACCATATATTTT. This codes for CASSIAGTGNTIYF.